Sequencing of this TCR beta chain was carried out in a study of OX40 agonist ivuxolimab in advanced cancers. Notes on the research overall: Ivuxolimab was an agonistic, fully human IgG2 monoclonal antibody directed against OX40 (CD134), a costimulatory receptor. Patients were allowed to have had prior anti-PD-1, anti-PD-L1 or anti-CTLA-4 therapy, and about 40% of the dose-escalation patients had been treated with checkpoint inhibitors. Peripheral TCRbeta sequencing was intended to test whether TCR sequence diversity was altered and clonal T-cell expansion was caused by ivuxolimab. Intravenous ivuxolimab was administered to patients every 2 weeks at six dose levels: 0.01, 0.1, 0.3, 1.5, 3 and 10 mg/kg. The dose-escalation cohort was 82.7% male with a mean age of 60 years, ranging from roughly 20 to 80. The paper describes the monotherapy dose-escalation part (N of about 57 patients) of the phase I trial of ivuxolimab. Of the approximately 50 dose-escalation patients, hepatocellular carcinoma was present in approximately 20, melanoma in roughly 15, renal cell carcinoma in 9 and head and neck cancer in 9. Partial responses were achieved by three dose-escalation patients, of whom one had hepatocellular carcinoma and two had cutaneous melanoma. The study at large found these results: Low levels of normalized T-cell clonal expansion were also seen in some patients who did not respond. The antigen specificity of the clonally expanded peripheral T cells was not determined. At doses from 0.1 to 3.0 mg/kg, clonal expansion was seen in both CD4+ and CD8+ blood T cells between baseline and week 6. On average, CD8+ T cells showed more expanded clones than CD4+ T cells after ivuxolimab. In the 0.1-3.0 mg/kg groups, partial responders had among the lowest normalized peripheral clonal expansion, particularly in CD8+ T cells.

Patients with autoimmune disease history or receiving systemic immunosuppression were excluded from the trial. Peripheral blood for TCR sequencing was collected from all dose cohorts at baseline, on cycle 4 day 1, and on cycle 7 day 1. The samples were taken from a phase I, first-in-human, multicenter, open-label dose-escalation trial of ivuxolimab. Adults with locally advanced or metastatic melanoma, renal cell carcinoma, hepatocellular carcinoma or head and neck squamous cell carcinoma were enrolled in the trial. Before TCR sequencing, CD4+ T cells and CD8+ T cells were sorted from peripheral blood as separate populations. To sequence the TCRbeta CDR3 region, genomic DNA was isolated from the sorted cells. The immunoSEQ Assay was used for sequencing of TCRbeta CDR3 regions. In its TCRdb copy, this immuneACCESS table keeps in-frame sequences only and misses some clones. Where compared with another copy, unresolved V genes explain less than half of these, and the others have no known cause. Within this sample are 74,000 or so clones, with 85% to 95% of them counted one time only. About 0.32% of the sample lies in the top ten.

With respect to this clone: Its antigen remains undetermined. No base-level quality is on record; no much larger clone is a single base apart.

Including the terminal cysteine and phenylalanine, the CDR3 comprises 13 residues. Only the CDR3 DNA stays, 39 bases, in frame from base 1. The CDR1 and CDR2 encoded by the germline V gene (reference sequence) are MNHNY and SVGAGI. Between the V and J ends, shortened by 6 bases and 8 bases respectively, the junction contains 16 bases. The sample consisted of CD4+ or CD8+ T cells sorted from blood, taken in a trial of the OX40 agonist ivuxolimab. The sequence derives from an adult with an advanced solid tumor such as melanoma, head and neck, liver or kidney cancer. Here the chain combines TRBV6-6 and TRBJ1-2; no D gene call is confident. The CDR3 loop reads CASRKERGGGYTF. The nucleotides are TGTGCCAGCAGGAAAGAGCGGGGAGGAGGCTACACCTTC.